This is a list of T cell receptor beta chains from one sample in a study of T cell changes during pregnancy in multiple sclerosis. Sequencing used immunoSEQ multiplex PCR; TCRdb keeps in-frame clones, though not all of them. The table has 65,000 to 75,000 clones, roughly 92% seen once; the top ten hold roughly 3.9%. The sequencing here drew on peripheral blood, taken after pregnancy. The receptors come from a female donor in good health, enrolled as a control in a pregnancy study. The CDR3 runs from the conserved cysteine through the conserved F or W.

15,TRBV5-1,TRBJ2-7,CASSLAPGGQGEQYF
15,TRBV5-4,TRBJ1-3,CASSLVVGLGNTIYF
18,TRBV14,TRBJ2-7,CASSPFESRLAGFYEQYF
12,TRBV28,TRBJ2-7,CASSLGQGEQYF
15,TRBV28,TRBJ2-1,CASRRSLAGGSEQFF
13,TRBV19,TRBJ2-3,CASSRQGTDTQYF
13,TRBV27,TRBJ2-5,CASSFATGETQYF
13,TRBV28,TRBJ1-2,CASSPGAVYGYTF
15,TRBV5-1,TRBJ2-5,CASSPGTGGGETQYF
13,TRBV28,TRBJ2-7,CASSRQGLYEQYF
12,TRBV27,TRBJ2-7,CASSFPAGEQYF
14,TRBV7-9,TRBJ1-1,CASSWDRGNTEAFF
15,TRBV19,TRBJ1-2,CASSSWDRWSYGYTF
14,TRBV5-4,TRBJ2-1,CASSLRTLRDEQFF
15,TRBV5-6,TRBJ2-3,CASSWRVRAPDTQYF
13,TRBV19,TRBJ1-4,CASSKIQGEKLFF
13,TRBV11-3,TRBJ2-7,CASSSQLLGEQYF
14,TRBV2,TRBJ2-3,CASSEQVSTDTQYF
15,TRBV28,TRBJ2-2,CASTPGGSNTGELFF
12,TRBV29-1,TRBJ2-2,CSAWTAPGELFF
19,TRBV19,TRBJ2-7,CASSPIGQGANQDGYEQYF
13,TRBV28,TRBJ1-1,CASSWDRLAEAFF
15,TRBV18,TRBJ2-3,CASSPSSGGADTQYF
15,TRBV7-2,TRBJ2-3,CASSVTSGPTDTQYF
15,TRBV5-1,TRBJ2-1,CASSVVAGGPNEQFF
13,TRBV9,TRBJ2-5,CASSVEAGETQYF
13,TRBV5-1,TRBJ1-2,CASSGTGGDGYTF
14,TRBV5-1,TRBJ1-4,CASSLSAANEKLFF
14,TRBV19,TRBJ2-7,CASRGGDRGYEQYF
16,TRBV18,TRBJ2-1,CASSPGGSGRTYEQFF
15,TRBV6-4,TRBJ2-3,CASSDAGGPADTQYF
13,TRBV27,TRBJ1-5,CASRGQDNQPQHF
17,TRBV27,TRBJ2-3,CASSSDRDLVSTDTQYF